Listed below are T cell receptor beta chains from one sample, sequenced in a study of T-cell memory formation after mild COVID-19. TCRdb passed the 5' RACE reads through MiXCR, listing each CDR3 protein once. The data show approximately 88,000 distinct CDR3 sequences, more than 20% seen once. Sequenced: PBMCs or a T cell subset sorted from them (not recorded which). These receptors came from a man in his late teens or twenties who had mild COVID-19 (a few samples of this study predate the infection). Cell type and time point are not known. Both conserved end residues are part of each CDR3. The order of the fields is J gene, V gene, clone size, D gene, CDR3 protein, CDR3 DNA. A D gene is named only where the DNA matches it firmly. Expanded clones get a size class; other rows say once, few or many, or leave the size out.

j_gene: TRBJ1-2; v_gene: TRBV15; abundance: few; d_gene: TRBD1; CDR3aa: CATSRDYSDRVSEGYTF; CDR3nt: TGTGCCACCAGCAGAGATTATAGTGACAGGGTATCGGAAGGCTACACCTTC
j_gene: TRBJ1-2; v_gene: TRBV29-1; abundance: few; d_gene: TRBD1; CDR3aa: CSVDEQGAKGYTF; CDR3nt: TGCAGCGTTGACGAACAGGGGGCGAAGGGCTACACCTTC
j_gene: TRBJ2-7; v_gene: TRBV6-2/TRBV6-3; abundance: -; d_gene: -; CDR3aa: CASSPTGSNEQYF; CDR3nt: TGTGCCAGCAGCCCAACAGGGTCCAACGAGCAGTACTTC
j_gene: TRBJ1-5; v_gene: TRBV9; abundance: once; d_gene: -; CDR3aa: CASSALDQIQPQHF; CDR3nt: TGTGCCAGCAGCGCCCTGGACCAGATTCAGCCCCAGCATTTT
j_gene: TRBJ1-1; v_gene: TRBV4-3; abundance: -; d_gene: -; CDR3aa: CASSPTGGSLNTEAFF; CDR3nt: TGCGCCAGCAGCCCTACGGGGGGCTCGCTGAACACTGAAGCTTTCTTT
j_gene: TRBJ2-1; v_gene: TRBV9; abundance: few; d_gene: TRBD2; CDR3aa: CASSAISSGGDNEQFF; CDR3nt: TGTGCCAGCAGCGCGATTTCTAGCGGGGGGGACAATGAGCAGTTCTTC
j_gene: TRBJ2-5; v_gene: TRBV10-3; abundance: -; d_gene: -; CDR3aa: CAISGGQETQYF; CDR3nt: TGTGCCATCAGTGGGGGGCAAGAGACCCAGTACTTC
j_gene: TRBJ2-3; v_gene: TRBV7-3; abundance: few; d_gene: -; CDR3aa: CASSLETTDTDTQYF; CDR3nt: TGTGCCAGCAGCTTAGAGACCACCGACACAGATACGCAGTATTTT
j_gene: TRBJ2-1; v_gene: TRBV27; abundance: few; d_gene: -; CDR3aa: CASSFFEGGDEQFF; CDR3nt: TGTGCCAGCAGTTTTTTCGAGGGGGGCGATGAGCAGTTCTTC
j_gene: TRBJ2-5; v_gene: TRBV12-3/TRBV12-4; abundance: -; d_gene: -; CDR3aa: CASSPEGGQETQYF; CDR3nt: TGTGCCAGCAGTCCCGAGGGGGGACAAGAGACCCAGTACTTC
j_gene: TRBJ1-1; v_gene: TRBV7-9; abundance: -; d_gene: -; CDR3aa: CASSSTGSGTEAFF; CDR3nt: TGTGCCAGCAGCTCTACAGGGTCGGGCACTGAAGCTTTCTTT